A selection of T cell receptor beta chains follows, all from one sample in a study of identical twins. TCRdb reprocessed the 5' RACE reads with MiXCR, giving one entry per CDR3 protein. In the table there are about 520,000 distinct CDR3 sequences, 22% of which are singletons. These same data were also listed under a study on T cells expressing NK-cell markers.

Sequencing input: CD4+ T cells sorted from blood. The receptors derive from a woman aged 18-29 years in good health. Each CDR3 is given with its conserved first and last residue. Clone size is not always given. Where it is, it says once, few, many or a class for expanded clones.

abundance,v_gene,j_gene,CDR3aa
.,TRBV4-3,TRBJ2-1,CASSQPGQTNEQFF
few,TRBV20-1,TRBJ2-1,CSARINNEQFF
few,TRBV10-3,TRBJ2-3,CAISERLAGGGTDTQYF
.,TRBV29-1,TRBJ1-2,CSVRFRDTYGYTF
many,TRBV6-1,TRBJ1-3,CASRGLSGNTIYF
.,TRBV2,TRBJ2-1,CASRLEVSNEQFF
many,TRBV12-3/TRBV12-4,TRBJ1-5,CASSLRQFNQPQHF
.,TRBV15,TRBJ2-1,CATSRGGALLEQFF
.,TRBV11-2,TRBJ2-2,CASSLRTTNTGELFF
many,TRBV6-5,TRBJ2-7,CASSSCDRGNEQYF
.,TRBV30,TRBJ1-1,CAWMEGSREAFF
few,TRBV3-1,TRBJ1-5,CASSLGYNQPQHF
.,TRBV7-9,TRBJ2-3,CASRTGTRGRDTQYF
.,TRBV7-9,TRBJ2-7,CASSPTSGRAGEQYF
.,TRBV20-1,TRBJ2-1,CSARTGTSGLPYNEQFF
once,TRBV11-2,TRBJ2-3,CASSLVSGGERGTDTQYF
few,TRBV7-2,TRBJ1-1,CASSLSVGNTEAFF
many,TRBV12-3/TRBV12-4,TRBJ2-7,CASSFRTSGGLYEQYF
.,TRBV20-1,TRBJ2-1,CSARTSGIGSYNEQFF
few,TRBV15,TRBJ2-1,CATSRAGVRGSYNEQFF
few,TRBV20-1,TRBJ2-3,CSARDRRLTSTDTQYF
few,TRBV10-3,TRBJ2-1,CAIGSNNEQFF
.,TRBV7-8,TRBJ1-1,CASSIEQEGEAFF
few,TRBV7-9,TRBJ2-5,CASSSRTGGGETQYF
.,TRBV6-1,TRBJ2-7,CASRKGGSYEQYF
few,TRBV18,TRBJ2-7,CASSSSRAGQSIEQYF
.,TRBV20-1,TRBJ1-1,CSAPRRGKAFF
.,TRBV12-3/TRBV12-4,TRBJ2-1,CASSIDLGEQFF
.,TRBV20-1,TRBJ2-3,CSATRLAGGRTDTQYF
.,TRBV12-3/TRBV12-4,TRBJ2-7,CASSSTEVGREYF
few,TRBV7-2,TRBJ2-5,CASSLAATQYF
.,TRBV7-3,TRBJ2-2,CASSPRGGLNTGELFF
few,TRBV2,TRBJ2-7,CASKLREQYF
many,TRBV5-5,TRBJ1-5,CASSDRGSQPQHF
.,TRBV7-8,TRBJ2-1,CASSARLAGEAHNEQFF
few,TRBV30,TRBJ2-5,CAWSRDYQGETQYF
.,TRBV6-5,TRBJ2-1,CASRTGRDEQFF
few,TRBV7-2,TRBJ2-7,CASSRDRVLGEQYF
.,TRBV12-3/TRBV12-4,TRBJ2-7,CASSATSVGRAYEQYF
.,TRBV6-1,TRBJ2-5,CASKTGQAETQYF
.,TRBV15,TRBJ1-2,CAIGLQGARGYTF
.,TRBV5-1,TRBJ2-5,CASSLDGTGAQTQYF
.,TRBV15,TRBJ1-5,CATSRDNFQPQHF
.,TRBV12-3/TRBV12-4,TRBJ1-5,CASSLAEWPQHF
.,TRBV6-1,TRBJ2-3,CASSPNRGTDTQYF
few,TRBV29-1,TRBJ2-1,CSVVGPPEQFF
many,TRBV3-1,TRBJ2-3,CASSQAEWQYF
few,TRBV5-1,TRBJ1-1,CASSSRDGNTEAFF
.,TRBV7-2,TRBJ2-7,CASSLEGTRSTYEQYF
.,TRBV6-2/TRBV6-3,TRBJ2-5,CASAMRLAGVRETQYF
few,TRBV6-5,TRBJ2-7,CASSHGTEGAIYEQYF
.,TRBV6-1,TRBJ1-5,CATTDLRGNQPQHF
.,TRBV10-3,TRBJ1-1,CAISAPGFTEAFF